Sequencing of this T cell receptor (beta chain) was carried out in a study of T cells in narcolepsy. CDR3 length: 14 amino acids. CDR1 and CDR2 from the germline V gene are SGHRS and YFSETQ. J was trimmed by 3 bases and V by 4 bases; bases with no gene match: 6. Sequencing used immunoSEQ multiplex PCR; TCRdb keeps in-frame clones, though not all of them. This sample has some 32,000 clones, with roughly 80% found just once. The clonotype was recovered from a human donor in good health. Sequencing was done on a sample of memory (CD45RA-) CD4+ T cells from blood. The chain uses TRBV5-1 and TRBJ2-7; TRBD2 matches at 8 bases. In nucleotides, the CDR3 is TGCGCCAGCAGCGACAGCGGGAGTGGCTACGAGCAGTACTTC. Its translation is CASSDSGSGYEQYF.